This T cell receptor (beta chain) originates from a study of beta chain features in type 1 diabetes. The study, taken as a whole, reports: Naive, central memory and Treg TCRB repertoires appeared more alike in patients than in healthy donors. Any HLA type influence on TCRB rearrangement was left unresolved here. Over-representation of high TCR-expressing cells was a possible consequence of cDNA sequencing.

Trimming removed 2 bases from V and 8 bases from J, with 12 bases in between. The length of the CDR3 is 13 residues. Germline V CDR1 and CDR2: KGHSH, LQKENI. Reverse transcribing all isolated RNA meant expressed TCRB transcripts were sequenced. Sequenced by immunoSEQ multiplex PCR; TCRdb stores in-frame clones only, minus some. The data show hundreds of thousands of clones, around 7.6% seen once. All sorted populations exceeded 95% purity. A word on this clone: Antigen unknown.

Specimen: central memory CD4+ T cells from blood. The TCR originated in a woman under 30 in good health. The chain uses TRBV18 and TRBJ1-2; D is perhaps TRBD1 (5 bases). CDR3 residues: CASSPVTRDGYTF. The CDR3 nucleotides are TGTGCCAGCTCACCAGTTACACGGGACGGCTACACCTTC.